This TCR beta chain came from a study of technical replicates of blood from a few donors. Only in-frame clones appear in the TCRdb table, and some are missing; sequencing was by immunoSEQ multiplex PCR. The top ten hold 0.35% to 0.45% of the sample, which has roughly 80,000 clones, around 92% seen once. This CDR3 region has 13 residues. Germline CDR1 reads LGHNA; CDR2 reads YNFKEQ. V was shortened by 4 bases and J by 0 bases, with 6 bases between the two germline ends. V usage is TRBV4-2 and J usage is TRBJ1-1; tentative D call: TRBD1 (5 bases). This clonotype was sampled from a human donor in good health. The source material was T cells isolated from PBMCs. CDR3 nucleotides: TGTGCCAGCAGCCCGGACATGAACACTGAAGCTTTCTTT. It is translated as CASSPDMNTEAFF.